The present T cell receptor (beta chain) was sequenced within a study of Ad26.COV2.S vaccination and SARS-CoV-2 variants. As for the study in general: Enrolled in COV1001, the donor was in the Ad26.COV2.S trial arm, which received the vaccine. Ad26.COV2.S given intramuscularly, once or twice 56 days apart. Study-wide points: From the TCR breadth and depth analyses, total T cell responses may have been underestimated. Once vaccination had occurred, spike-specific CD8+ and CD4+ T cell responses reportedly showed substantial breadth.

Stated treatment: approximately 18 received Ad26.COV2.S at low or high dose, single or two shots; about 5 received placebo; per-sample allocation not given. Specimens were obtained on day 63 following the first vaccine or placebo injection. Clones were read by immunoSEQ multiplex PCR, and TCRdb kept only the in-frame ones, dropping some. The sample shows roughly 300,000 clones, approximately 90% of them seen only once. This clone was observed a few times. Antigen specificity is unknown. The CDR3 covers 15 residues. V lost 0 bases and J lost 1, with 10 bases in between. Looked up from germline, CDR1 is SGHNT and CDR2 is YYREEE (reference sequence).

The sample here was peripheral blood, taken in a trial of Ad26.COV2.S vaccine versus placebo. This chain joins TRBV5-4 and TRBJ1-1, with a tentative D call TRBD1 (6 bases). This clonotype originated in a person between 18 and 65 years old who received the Ad26.COV2.S COVID-19 vaccine or a placebo. The CDR3 nucleotides are TGTGCCAGCAGCTTGGCGGCCAGGGGGAACACTGAAGCTTTCTTT. Translated: CASSLAARGNTEAFF.